This T cell receptor (beta chain) was observed in a study of T cells after yellow fever vaccination. The TCR cDNA carried a universal primer site and UMIs from 5'RACE template switching. Using its own MiXCR run on the 5' RACE reads, TCRdb lists one record per CDR3 protein. The sample holds 550,000 or so distinct CDR3 sequences, 15% to 20% seen once. V was cut by 4 bases and J by 1 base, with 4 bases left in between. CDR3 length: 11 amino acids. Germline V CDR1 and CDR2: SQVTM, ANQGSEA. This sequence was found in a man aged 30 to 39 who received the YFV17D yellow fever vaccine. The gene calls are TRBV29-1 and TRBJ1-1; D gene uncertain. The sample was PBMCs, taken 15 days after the yellow fever booster vaccination. The CDR3 DNA sequence: TGCAGCGTTGGGGAGAACACTGAAGCTTTCTTT. Translation gives CSVGENTEAFF.